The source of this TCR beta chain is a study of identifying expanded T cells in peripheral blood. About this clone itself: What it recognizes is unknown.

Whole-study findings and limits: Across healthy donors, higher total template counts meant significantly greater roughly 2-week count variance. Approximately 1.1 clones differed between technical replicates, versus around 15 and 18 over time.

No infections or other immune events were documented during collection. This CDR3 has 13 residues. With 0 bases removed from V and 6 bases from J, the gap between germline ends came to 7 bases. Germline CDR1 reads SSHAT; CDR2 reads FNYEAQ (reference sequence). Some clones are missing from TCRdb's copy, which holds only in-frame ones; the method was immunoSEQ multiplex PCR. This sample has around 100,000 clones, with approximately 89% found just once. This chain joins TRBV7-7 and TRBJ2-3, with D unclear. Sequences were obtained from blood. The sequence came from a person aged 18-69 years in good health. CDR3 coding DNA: TGTGCCAGCAGCTTAGCGGGGTTGGATACGCAGTATTTT. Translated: CASSLAGLDTQYF.